The rows below give T cell receptor beta chains drawn from one sample of a study of control samples from healthy donors and cancer patients. Assay used: immunoSEQ multiplex PCR; TCRdb lists only in-frame clones, some missing. The sample contains some 120,000 clones, roughly 90% of which appear only once. The sequenced sample consisted of blood. Receptor source: a man between 45 and 60 years old in good health. Each CDR3 is given with its conserved first and last residue. The D gene is left open where the match is weak. Rows give clone size only sometimes, using once, few, many, or a class for an expanded clone.

V: TRBV27; D: NA; size: NA; J: TRBJ1-5; CDR3: CASSSRVGQPQHF; DNA: TGTGCCAGCAGTTCACGTGTTGGACAGCCCCAGCATTTT
V: TRBV2; D: TRBD1; size: NA; J: TRBJ1-1; CDR3: CASRDRGMNTEAFF; DNA: TGTGCCAGCAGGGACAGGGGTATGAACACTGAAGCTTTCTTT
V: TRBV29-1; D: NA; size: NA; J: TRBJ1-1; CDR3: CSVEAGEGRVEAFF; DNA: TGCAGCGTTGAGGCCGGGGAGGGGAGGGTTGAAGCTTTCTTT
V: TRBV4-1; D: NA; size: NA; J: TRBJ2-5; CDR3: CASSQVNFIGNQETQYF; DNA: TGCGCCAGCAGCCAAGTTAATTTTATAGGGAATCAAGAGACCCAGTACTTC
V: TRBV7-2; D: NA; size: NA; J: TRBJ1-5; CDR3: CASSLDFYSNQPQHF; DNA: TGTGCCAGCAGCTTAGATTTCTATAGCAATCAGCCCCAGCATTTT
V: TRBV3-1/TRBV3-2; D: NA; size: NA; J: TRBJ1-3; CDR3: CASSQDLRVGNTIYF; DNA: TGTGCCAGCAGCCAAGATTTAAGGGTTGGAAACACCATATATTTT
V: TRBV10-3; D: NA; size: NA; J: TRBJ1-1; CDR3: CAISESEGMNTEAFF; DNA: TGTGCCATCAGTGAGTCGGAAGGGATGAACACTGAAGCTTTCTTT
V: TRBV4-1; D: NA; size: NA; J: TRBJ2-3; CDR3: CASSQEARVSDTQYF; DNA: TGCGCCAGCAGCCAAGAGGCTAGGGTCTCAGATACGCAGTATTTT
V: TRBV2; D: NA; size: NA; J: TRBJ1-2; CDR3: CASSPQVLRGYTF; DNA: TGTGCCAGCAGCCCCCAGGTCCTGAGAGGCTACACCTTC
V: TRBV4-1; D: TRBD1; size: NA; J: TRBJ2-7; CDR3: CASSQEGGQGASYEQYF; DNA: TGCGCCAGCAGCCAAGAGGGGGGACAGGGGGCGTCCTACGAGCAGTACTTC
V: TRBV9; D: NA; size: NA; J: TRBJ1-2; CDR3: CASSVGWTPNYGYTF; DNA: TGTGCCAGCAGCGTAGGGTGGACACCGAACTATGGCTACACCTTC
V: TRBV7-2; D: NA; size: NA; J: TRBJ1-5; CDR3: CASSLGDFSNQPQHF; DNA: TGTGCCAGCAGCTTAGGAGACTTTAGCAATCAGCCCCAGCATTTT
V: TRBV6-1; D: TRBD1; size: NA; J: TRBJ1-5; CDR3: CASSEAPNRQGNQPQHF; DNA: TGTGCCAGCAGTGAAGCCCCGAACCGACAGGGGAATCAGCCCCAGCATTTT
V: TRBV7-2; D: NA; size: NA; J: TRBJ2-6; CDR3: CASTVQESGANVLTF; DNA: TGTGCCAGCACCGTACAGGAATCTGGGGCCAACGTCCTGACTTTC
V: TRBV18; D: NA; size: NA; J: TRBJ1-5; CDR3: CASSPQNSNQPQHF; DNA: TGTGCCAGCTCACCTCAGAATAGCAATCAGCCCCAGCATTTT
V: TRBV9; D: TRBD2; size: NA; J: TRBJ2-1; CDR3: CASSLAASSYNEQFF; DNA: TGTGCCAGCAGTCTAGCGGCGAGCTCCTACAATGAGCAGTTCTTC
V: TRBV20-1; D: NA; size: NA; J: TRBJ1-1; CDR3: CSARGTVEAFF; DNA: TGCAGTGCTAGAGGGACGGTTGAAGCTTTCTTT
V: TRBV5-1; D: NA; size: NA; J: TRBJ2-7; CDR3: CASSLVGRVDEQYF; DNA: TGCGCCAGCAGCTTGGTCGGCAGGGTGGACGAGCAGTACTTC
V: TRBV11-2; D: TRBD2; size: NA; J: TRBJ2-1; CDR3: CASSLDQGVAGETYNEQFF; DNA: TGTGCCAGCAGCTTAGATCAGGGGGTAGCGGGGGAAACCTACAATGAGCAGTTCTTC
V: TRBV18; D: NA; size: NA; J: TRBJ2-3; CDR3: CASSPRTDTQYF; DNA: TGTGCCAGCTCACCACGTACAGATACGCAGTATTTT
V: TRBV19; D: TRBD1; size: once; J: TRBJ1-2; CDR3: CASTFWDRGLGHHGYTF; DNA: TGTGCCAGTACCTTCTGGGACAGGGGTCTCGGACATCATGGCTACACCTTC
V: TRBV7-8; D: NA; size: NA; J: TRBJ1-6; CDR3: CASSWAFNSPLHF; DNA: TGTGCCAGCAGCTGGGCTTTCAATTCACCCCTCCACTTT
V: TRBV19; D: TRBD1; size: NA; J: TRBJ1-1; CDR3: CASSPSTGGTEAFF; DNA: TGTGCCAGTAGTCCCTCGACAGGGGGCACTGAAGCTTTCTTT
V: TRBV6-5; D: TRBD1; size: NA; J: TRBJ1-4; CDR3: CASSHDRASEKLFF; DNA: TGTGCCAGCAGTCATGACAGGGCTAGTGAAAAACTGTTTTTT
V: TRBV5-1; D: TRBD1; size: NA; J: TRBJ1-5; CDR3: CASSPGQGARQPQHF; DNA: TGCGCCAGCAGCCCGGGACAGGGGGCACGACAGCCCCAGCATTTT
V: TRBV11-2; D: NA; size: few; J: TRBJ1-1; CDR3: CASSPRTVGNTEAFF; DNA: TGTGCCAGCAGCCCCCGGACAGTCGGGAACACTGAAGCTTTCTTT
V: TRBV5-6; D: NA; size: NA; J: TRBJ1-5; CDR3: CASSLGQGLNQPQHF; DNA: TGTGCCAGCAGCTTGGGGCAGGGCCTCAATCAGCCCCAGCATTTT
V: TRBV2; D: NA; size: NA; J: TRBJ2-2; CDR3: CASSEEPDYTGELFF; DNA: TGTGCCAGCAGTGAAGAGCCAGATTACACCGGGGAGCTGTTTTTT